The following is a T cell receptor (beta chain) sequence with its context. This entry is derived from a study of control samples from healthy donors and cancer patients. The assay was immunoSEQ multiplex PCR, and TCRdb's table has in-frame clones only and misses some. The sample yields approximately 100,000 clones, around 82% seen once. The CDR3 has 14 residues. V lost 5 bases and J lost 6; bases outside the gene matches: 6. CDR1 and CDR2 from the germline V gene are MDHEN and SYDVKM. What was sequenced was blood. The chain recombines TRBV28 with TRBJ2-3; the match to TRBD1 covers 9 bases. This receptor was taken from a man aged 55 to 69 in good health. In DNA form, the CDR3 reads TGTGCCAGCAGTAAATTTGACAGGGGGGATACGCAGTATTTT. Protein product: CASSKFDRGDTQYF.